What follows are 29 T cell receptor beta chains derived from one specimen sequenced in a study of T cells in Graves' hyperthyroidism and ophthalmopathy. Amplification of TCR beta CDR3 regions was performed using RNA transcripts as template. A set of HTBI primers served as the primers for a first-round RT-PCR of the TCR CDR3. In TCRdb, the multiplex PCR reads were re-called with MiXCR into one record per CDR3 protein. Found here are 600,000 to 700,000 distinct CDR3 sequences, roughly 15% of them singletons; the top ten hold approximately 4.2%. The material sequenced was blood. These TCRs come from a woman aged 35 to 49 with Graves' ophthalmopathy.

This clonotype was seen many times. The chain joins TRBV5-1 to TRBJ1-1; D is unclear. The CDR3 is 14 residues long. The V and J ends lost 2 bases and 1 base respectively, with 9 bases between them. The germline gives CDR1 SGHRS, CDR2 YFSETQ. The CDR3 loop is CASSFSSPNTEAFF. The CDR3 DNA follows: TGCGCCAGCAGCTTTTCGTCCCCGAACACTGAAGCTTTCTTT.

This clonotype was recorded many times. The genes are TRBV11-2 and TRBJ1-2, with D possibly matching TRBD1 (6 bases). The CDR3 sequence is 12 residues long. The germline V gene encodes CDR1 SGHAT and CDR2 FQNNGV. V was trimmed by 5 bases and J by 7 bases, leaving 11 bases between them. CDR3 DNA sequence: TGTGCCAGCAGCCTACGGACAGCTGGCTACACCTTC. Encoded protein: CASSLRTAGYTF.

This clonotype was picked up many times. The rearrangement uses TRBV6-2 or TRBV6-3 and TRBJ2-7; tentatively, D is TRBD1 (5 bases). The germline V and J ends were trimmed by 2 bases and 7 bases, with 15 bases remaining between them. The CDR3 is made up of 14 amino acids. The germline V gene has CDR1 MNHEY and CDR2 SVGEGT. The CDR3 is CASSYAAGMREQYF. In DNA form, the CDR3 reads TGTGCCAGCAGTTACGCGGCAGGGATGAGGGAGCAGTACTTC.

This chain links TRBV28 with TRBJ2-7, with a tentative D call TRBD1 (5 bases). This CDR3 has 15 residues. Looked up from germline, CDR1 is MDHEN and CDR2 is SYDVKM. The V end was cut by 6 bases, the J end by 2 bases, with 17 bases between. The CDR3 bases are TGTGCCAGCAGCCTAGGGAAGGGGCTAACCTACGAGCAGTACTTC. This sequence encodes CASSLGKGLTYEQYF.

There are many counts of this clonotype. The chain combines TRBV28 with TRBJ2-7; the D is unclear. The germline gives CDR1 MDHEN, CDR2 SYDVKM. The CDR3 loop spans 16 amino acids. V lost 4 bases and J 0 bases, leaving 16 bases between the germline ends. In nucleotides, the CDR3 is TGTGCCAGCAGTTCCGCATCTGGACCTAGCTCCTACGAGCAGTACTTC. It codes for CASSSASGPSSYEQYF.

This clonotype was picked up many times. V is TRBV6-1 and J is TRBJ2-7, with D possibly being TRBD2 (6 bases). This CDR3 is built from 15 residues. V lost 9 bases, J lost 2 bases, and 20 bases lay in between. Per germline, CDR1 MNHNS and CDR2 SASEGT. This CDR3 is CASQKGGIRTYEQYF. The CDR3 nucleotides read TGTGCCAGTCAAAAGGGCGGGATCCGCACCTACGAGCAGTACTTC.

This clonotype came up many times. This chain joins TRBV7-2 and TRBJ2-7, with no clear D. The CDR3 is 14 amino acids. Germline CDR1 and CDR2: SGHTA and FQGNSA. V was cut by 5 bases and J by 4 bases, with 15 bases left in between. For the CDR3, the DNA is TGTGCCAGCAGCGTGAATAAGGTTGGGTACGAGCAGTACTTC. The encoded protein is CASSVNKVGYEQYF.

This clonotype was seen at least ten times. The chain carries TRBV20-1 and TRBJ1-1, with unresolved D. There are 13 residues in the CDR3. Trimming took off 3 bases at V and 1 base at J, with 9 bases between the two ends. In germline, CDR1 is DFQATT, CDR2 SNEGSKA (reference sequence). Here the CDR3 reads CSASSGSNTEAFF. The CDR3 nucleotides read TGCAGTGCTAGTTCAGGTTCGAACACTGAAGCTTTCTTT.

This chain uses TRBV7-2 with TRBJ2-5; D may match TRBD1 or TRBD2 (7 bases each). In germline, CDR1 is SGHTA, CDR2 FQGNSA. The CDR3 contains 16 residues. Trimming removed 1 base at V and 2 bases at J, with 14 bases between. This CDR3 is CASSLVPGGVQETQYF. CDR3 nucleotides: TGTGCCAGCAGCTTAGTTCCAGGGGGGGTACAAGAGACCCAGTACTTC. The full variable domain, completed using reference TRBV7-2 and TRBJ2-5, is GAGVSQSPSNKVTEKGKDVELRCDPISGHTALYWYRQSLGQGLEFLIYFQGNSAPDKSGLPSDRFSAERTGGSVSTLTIQRTQQEDSAVYLCASSLVPGGVQETQYFGPGTRLLVL.

This clonotype was found many times. V is TRBV28 and J is TRBJ1-1; 7 bases fit TRBD1. From germline, CDR1 is MDHEN and CDR2 SYDVKM. The length of the CDR3 is 14 residues. V dropped 5 bases and J dropped 5; count of bases not matched to a gene: 8. CDR3 sequence: CASSPGQADTEAFF. The CDR3 DNA reads as TGTGCCAGCAGTCCCGGACAGGCGGATACTGAAGCTTTCTTT.

This clonotype has at least ten counts. The J gene is TRBJ2-7, the V gene TRBV29-1; D might be TRBD1 (5 bases). This CDR3 is 13 amino acids long. Germline values: CDR1 SQVTM, CDR2 ANQGSEA. The ends were cut back, 0 bases at V and 1 base at J, with 7 bases in the middle. In nucleotides, the CDR3 is TGCAGCGTTGAAGACAGGGAATCCTACGAGCAGTACTTC. The encoded protein is CSVEDRESYEQYF.

This sequence joins TRBV12-3 or TRBV12-4 and TRBJ1-1; the match to TRBD1 covers 9 bases. V lost 4 bases to trimming and J lost 0 bases; unmatched junction nucleotides: 9. The CDR3 runs to 17 residues. The CDR3 nucleotides read TGTGCCAGCAGTTCCCGGGGACAGGGTCCCCTGAACACTGAAGCTTTCTTT. It specifies CASSSRGQGPLNTEAFF.

This clonotype occurred many times. The chain combines TRBV7-2 with TRBJ2-2, with no clear D. CDR3 size: 13 residues. Germline assignment: CDR1 SGHTA and CDR2 FQGNSA. The V end was cut by 5 bases, the J end by 2 bases, with 6 bases between. The CDR3 DNA reads as TGTGCCAGCAGCCTATTTAACACCGGGGAGCTGTTTTTT. This sequence encodes CASSLFNTGELFF.

The sample holds many counts of this clonotype. The V and J genes are TRBV7-2 and TRBJ2-2; 8 bases match TRBD1. From germline, CDR1 is SGHTA and CDR2 FQGNSA. The CDR3 sequence is 19 residues long. The V gene end was trimmed by 5 bases and the J gene end by 1 base; junction bases not matched to a gene: 15. The CDR3 loop is CASSPSAPTGTGNTGELFF. CDR3 coding DNA: TGTGCCAGCAGCCCTAGTGCCCCAACCGGGACAGGGAACACCGGGGAGCTGTTTTTT. The entire variable domain, with the rest obtained from reference TRBV7-2 and TRBJ2-2, is as follows: GAGVSQSPSNKVTEKGKDVELRCDPISGHTALYWYRQSLGQGLEFLIYFQGNSAPDKSGLPSDRFSAERTGGSVSTLTIQRTQQEDSAVYLCASSPSAPTGTGNTGELFFGEGSRLTVL.

Turning to this clonotype: This clone may be a read error of a much larger clone one base away. The CDR3 DNA follows: TGTGCCTGGAGTAAGGGCTCTGGGGCCAACGTCCTGACTTTC. Protein: CAWSKGSGANVLTF. The chain couples TRBV30 to TRBJ2-6; D gene ambiguous. The CDR3 has 14 amino acids. Germline CDR1 is GTSNPN and CDR2 is SVGIG (reference sequence). The V end lost 2 bases, the J end lost 0 bases, and 5 bases lay between the germline ends.

This clonotype was recorded at least ten times. The CDR3 region has the DNA TGTGCCAGCAGTTTAACGGGGACGCACTACGAGCAGTACTTC. It translates to CASSLTGTHYEQYF. The chain combines TRBV28 with TRBJ2-7; D is perhaps TRBD1 or TRBD2 (5 bases each). Germline V gene sequence: CDR1 MDHEN, CDR2 SYDVKM. Trimming took 2 bases from V and 3 from J, leaving 11 bases between them. The CDR3 is made up of 14 amino acids.

This clonotype was picked up many times. This chain connects TRBV6-2 or TRBV6-3 to TRBJ2-7; possibly TRBD1 for D (5 bases). Germline CDR1 is MNHEY and CDR2 is SVGEGT. V lost 10 bases and J 2 bases, leaving 15 bases between the germline ends. This CDR3 comprises 13 residues. CDR3 nucleotides: TGTGCCACCTTACGCGACAGCGCCTACGAGCAGTACTTC. The encoded protein is CATLRDSAYEQYF.

This clonotype was counted ten times or more. The J gene is TRBJ2-2, the V gene TRBV19; possibly TRBD2 for D (6 bases). CDR1 is LNHDA and CDR2 is SQIVND in the germline V gene (reference sequence). Trimming shortened V by 2 bases and J by 4 bases, and 8 bases separated the two germline ends. CDR3 length: 14 amino acids. CDR3 coding DNA: TGTGCCAGTAGTATATTGGGGGGCACCGGGGAGCTGTTTTTT. Its translation is CASSILGGTGELFF.

In this sample, this clonotype turned up many times. The V gene is TRBV6-5, the J gene TRBJ1-1; D is uncertain. The CDR3 loop spans 15 amino acids. V was pared by 0 bases and J by 3 bases, with 11 bases between. Germline V gene sequence: CDR1 MNHEY, CDR2 SVGAGI. CDR3 amino acids: CASSYSIGLDTEAFF. DNA of the CDR3: TGTGCCAGCAGTTACTCGATAGGCTTGGACACTGAAGCTTTCTTT.

In this sample, this clonotype turned up many times. This rearrangement joins TRBV28 to TRBJ2-7; 9 bases are shared with TRBD2. The junction had 10 bases not matched to a gene; V was cut back by 5 bases and J by 2 bases. The CDR3 has 16 amino acids. Germline loops: CDR1 MDHEN, CDR2 SYDVKM. The CDR3, as DNA: TGTGCCAGCAGTCTATTAGCGGGAGTGGGGCCCTACGAGCAGTACTTC. Residues: CASSLLAGVGPYEQYF.

This clonotype has at least ten counts. The chain couples TRBV19 to TRBJ2-7; a possible D gene is TRBD2 (5 bases). Trimming removed 6 bases from V and 0 bases from J, with 15 bases in between. This CDR3 comprises 15 residues. Germline V gene sequence: CDR1 LNHDA, CDR2 SQIVND (reference sequence). The CDR3 DNA follows: TGTGCCAGTAGACTATCGACGGGAAACTCCTACGAGCAGTACTTC. Its protein product is CASRLSTGNSYEQYF.

This clonotype was picked up many times. The V and J genes are TRBV20-1 and TRBJ1-5, with D possibly TRBD1 on 5 matching bases. V lost 2 bases to trimming and J lost 5 bases, with 13 bases between them. The CDR3 has 14 residues. Germline loops: CDR1 DFQATT, CDR2 SNEGSKA (reference sequence). The CDR3 DNA is TGCAGTGCTAGAAGGGGCGGCACCGATCAGCCCCAGCATTTT. It translates to CSARRGGTDQPQHF.

In its sample, this clonotype was seen many times. The CDR3 is CASSWDANTEAFF. The CDR3 DNA follows: TGTGCCAGTAGTTGGGACGCGAACACTGAAGCTTTCTTT. V gene TRBV19 combines with J gene TRBJ1-1, with D possibly matching TRBD1 (5 bases). The ends were cut back, 5 bases at V and 1 base at J, with 8 bases in the middle. Germline CDR1 is LNHDA and CDR2 is SQIVND (reference sequence). The CDR3 has 13 residues.

This clonotype was detected ten times or more. The chain combines TRBV15 with TRBJ2-7; TRBD1 aligns across 7 bases. The CDR3 covers 17 residues. The V gene's germline CDR1 is LNHNV and CDR2 YYDKDF (reference sequence). The J segment lost 2 bases and the V segment lost 4 bases, leaving 14 bases of the junction unmatched. The DNA of the CDR3 is TGTGCCACCAGCAATAAACTGGACAGGCTAAGACCCTACGAGCAGTACTTC. It yields the protein CATSNKLDRLRPYEQYF.

This clonotype appeared a few times. The V gene is TRBV12-5, the J gene TRBJ1-1, with 7 bases identical to TRBD1. Unmatched junction bases numbered 17, after V lost 3 bases and J lost 4 bases. The CDR3 covers 18 residues. Germline lookup yields CDR1 LGHNT and CDR2 FRNRAP. For the CDR3, the DNA is TGTGCTAGTGGTTTCGCCTCGACAGGGATGGTAAGCGGCACTGAAGCTTTCTTT. Residues: CASGFASTGMVSGTEAFF.

This clonotype occurred many times. The V and J genes are TRBV6-2 or TRBV6-3 and TRBJ2-5; D unclear. Germline V gene lookup returns CDR1 MNHEY and CDR2 SVGEGT. Trimming left V 6 bases short and J 3 bases short, with 11 bases between. This CDR3 spans 13 amino acids. The CDR3 sequence is CASRGSTEETQYF. The CDR3 DNA sequence: TGTGCCAGCAGGGGTAGTACAGAAGAGACCCAGTACTTC.

This clonotype appeared many times. V usage is TRBV29-1 and J usage is TRBJ2-7; TRBD1 might be the D (6 bases). CDR1 and CDR2 from the germline V gene are SQVTM and ANQGSEA. Deletions cut 0 bases from V and 0 bases from J, with 12 bases between. The CDR3 length is 15 residues. The CDR3 here is CSVEDQGSSSYEQYF. CDR3 bases: TGCAGCGTTGAAGATCAGGGGTCGAGCTCCTACGAGCAGTACTTC.

The chain has TRBV29-1 and TRBJ1-1; no clear D gene. V lost 6 bases and J lost 5, with 10 bases in between. The CDR3 contains 11 residues. Germline loops: CDR1 SQVTM, CDR2 ANQGSEA. This CDR3 reads CSVQPYTEAFF. The CDR3 DNA is TGCAGCGTCCAGCCATATACTGAAGCTTTCTTT. Variable domain in full (rest from reference TRBV29-1 and TRBJ1-1): SAVISQKPSRDICQRGTSLTIQCQVDSQVTMMFWYRQQPGQSLTLIATANQGSEATYESGFVIDKFPISRPNLTFSTLTVSNMSPEDSSIYLCSVQPYTEAFFGQGTRLTVV.

This clonotype was seen ten or more times. The rearrangement joins TRBV11-2 to TRBJ1-2, with TRBD1 as a possible D gene (5 bases). This CDR3 has 14 residues. Trimming took 8 bases from V and 0 from J, leaving 13 bases between them. Germline-derived CDR1 and CDR2 are SGHAT and FQNNGV. CDR3 coding DNA: TGTGCCAGCGGCCCAGGGAAATCTAACTATGGCTACACCTTC. Protein product: CASGPGKSNYGYTF. Full variable domain (missing parts from reference TRBV11-2 and TRBJ1-2): EAGVAQSPRYKIIEKRQSVAFWCNPISGHATLYWYQQILGQGPKLLIQFQNNGVVDDSQLPKDRFSAERLKGVDSTLKIQPAKLEDSAVYLCASGPGKSNYGYTFGSGTRLTVV.